The present T cell receptor beta chain was sequenced within a study of neurological immune-mediated disorders. Documented time point: technical triplicate 1. 2 million unsorted PBMCs were stored in RNAlater at -80 °C before RNA extraction. This CDR3 contains 14 residues. V lost 3 bases to trimming and J lost 1 base, with 10 bases between them. Germline CDR1 and CDR2: SGDLS and YYNGEE. This clonotype was found many times. No antigen is known for it. Every sequencing run drew on 15-18 subjects and yielded over 170 million TCR-beta sequences. TCRdb recomputed calls from the 5' RACE reads with MiXCR, one row per CDR3 protein. The table has about 36,000 distinct CDR3 sequences, roughly 11% seen once; the top ten hold around 4%. Overall study results and limits: The study found no CDR3 amino acid sequences shared by expanded clones across subjects, suggesting private repertoires in all groups. The greatest degree of TCR clonal expansion was observed in HTLV-1-associated myelopathy, with the lowest in multiple sclerosis, below that of healthy controls.

The sequence was collected from a man aged 60-69 years with HTLV-1-associated myelopathy (HAM/TSP). The gene calls are TRBV9 and TRBJ1-1; D is possibly TRBD1 (5 bases). Sequenced sample: PBMCs. Written as DNA, the CDR3 is TGTGCCAGCAGCGGATTAACAGGGAACACTGAAGCTTTCTTT. Its translation: CASSGLTGNTEAFF.